This T cell receptor (beta chain) is from a study of early T cells in non-severe SARS-CoV-2 infection. Across the whole study: Sequencing of unsorted whole blood was done on bulk RNA, leaving chains unpaired.

TCRdb independently ran MiXCR on the 5' RACE reads; one entry per CDR3 protein. The repertoire holds around 50,000 distinct CDR3 sequences, with 6% to 7% as singletons. This clonotype was observed many times. This CDR3 has 15 amino acids. The V gene's germline CDR1 is SGHTA and CDR2 FQGTGA. The ends were cut back, 2 bases at V and 2 bases at J, with 13 bases in the middle. The TCR comes from an adult who was a healthcare worker with PCR-confirmed SARS-CoV-2 infection or an uninfected control (not recorded which). Sample: whole blood. This chain connects TRBV7-3 to TRBJ2-7; D is uncertain. CDR3 in amino acids: CASSLYLSLTYEQYF. The CDR3 DNA sequence: TGTGCCAGCAGCTTATATCTCAGCCTTACCTACGAGCAGTACTTC.